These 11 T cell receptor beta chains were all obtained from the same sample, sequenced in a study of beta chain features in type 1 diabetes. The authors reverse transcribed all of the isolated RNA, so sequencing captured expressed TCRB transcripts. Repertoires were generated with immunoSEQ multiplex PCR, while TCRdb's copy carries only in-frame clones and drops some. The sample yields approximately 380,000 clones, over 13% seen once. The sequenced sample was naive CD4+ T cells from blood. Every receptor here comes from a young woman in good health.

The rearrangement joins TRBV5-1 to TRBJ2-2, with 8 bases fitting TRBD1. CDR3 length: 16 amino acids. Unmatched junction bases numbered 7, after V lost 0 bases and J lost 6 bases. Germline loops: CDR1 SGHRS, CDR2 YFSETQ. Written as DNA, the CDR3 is TGCGCCAGCAGCTTGGGGGACAGGTTAAGATCCGGGGAGCTGTTTTTT. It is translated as CASSLGDRLRSGELFF.

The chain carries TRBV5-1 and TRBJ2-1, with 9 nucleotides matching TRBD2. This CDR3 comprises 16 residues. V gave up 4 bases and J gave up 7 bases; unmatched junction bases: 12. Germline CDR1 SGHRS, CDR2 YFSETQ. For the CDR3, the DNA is TGCGCCAGCAGCAACCGACCGGGACTAGCTGGGAATGAGCAGTTCTTC. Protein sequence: CASSNRPGLAGNEQFF.

The CDR3 sequence is CASSTGQGAANEKLFF. CDR3 sequence (DNA): TGTGCCAGCAGCACGGGACAGGGGGCTGCTAATGAAAAACTGTTTTTT. The V call is TRBV7-9, the J call TRBJ1-4; 12 bases are shared with TRBD1. The CDR3 covers 16 residues. Germline CDR1 is SEHNR and CDR2 is FQNEAQ (reference sequence). The V gene end was trimmed by 5 bases and the J gene end by 3 bases; junction bases not matched to a gene: 4.

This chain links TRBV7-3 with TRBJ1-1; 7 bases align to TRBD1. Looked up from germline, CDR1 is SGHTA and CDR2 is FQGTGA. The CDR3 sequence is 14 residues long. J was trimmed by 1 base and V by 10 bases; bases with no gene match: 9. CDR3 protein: CATRQGRENTEAFF. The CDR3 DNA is TGTGCCACCAGACAGGGTCGGGAGAACACTGAAGCTTTCTTT. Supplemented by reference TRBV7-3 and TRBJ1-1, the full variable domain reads GAGVSQTPSNKVTEKGKYVELRCDPISGHTALYWYRQSLGQGPEFLIYFQGTGAADDSGLPNDRFFAVRPEGSVSTLKIQRTERGDSAVYLCATRQGRENTEAFFGQGTRLTVV.

CDR3 DNA: TGTGCCAGCAATCCGACCGGCGGGAGGGTCTTAAACATTCAGTACTTC. Translation: CASNPTGGRVLNIQYF. This sequence joins TRBV7-2 and TRBJ2-4; 9 nucleotides line up with TRBD2. After removal of 7 bases from V and 6 bases from J, the junction contained 13 bases not matched to a gene. CDR1 is SGHTA, CDR2 FQGNSA, per germline. The CDR3 spans 16 residues.

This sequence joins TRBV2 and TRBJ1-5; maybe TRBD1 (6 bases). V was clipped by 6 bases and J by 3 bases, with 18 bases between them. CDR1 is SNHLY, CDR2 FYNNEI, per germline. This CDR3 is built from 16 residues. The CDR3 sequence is CASRETGRANNQPQHF. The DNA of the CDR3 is TGTGCCAGCAGAGAAACAGGGAGGGCCAACAATCAGCCCCAGCATTTT.

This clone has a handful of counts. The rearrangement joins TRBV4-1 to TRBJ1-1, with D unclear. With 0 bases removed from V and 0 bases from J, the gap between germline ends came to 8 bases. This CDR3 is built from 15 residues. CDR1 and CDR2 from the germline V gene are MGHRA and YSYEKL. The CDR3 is CASSQDRELNTEAFF. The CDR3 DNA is TGCGCCAGCAGCCAAGATCGCGAACTGAACACTGAAGCTTTCTTT.

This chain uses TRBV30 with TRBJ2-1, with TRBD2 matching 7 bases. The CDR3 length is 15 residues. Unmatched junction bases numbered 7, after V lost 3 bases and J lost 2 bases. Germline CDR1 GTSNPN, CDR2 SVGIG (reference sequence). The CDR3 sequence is CAWRSKSGTYNEQFF. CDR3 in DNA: TGTGCCTGGAGATCCAAAAGCGGGACCTACAATGAGCAGTTCTTC.

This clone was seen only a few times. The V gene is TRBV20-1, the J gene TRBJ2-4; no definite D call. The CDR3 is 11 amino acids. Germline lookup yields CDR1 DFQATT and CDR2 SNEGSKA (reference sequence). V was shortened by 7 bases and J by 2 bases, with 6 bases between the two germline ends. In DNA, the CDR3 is TGCAGTGGAGGCACCAAAAACATTCAGTACTTC. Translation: CSGGTKNIQYF.

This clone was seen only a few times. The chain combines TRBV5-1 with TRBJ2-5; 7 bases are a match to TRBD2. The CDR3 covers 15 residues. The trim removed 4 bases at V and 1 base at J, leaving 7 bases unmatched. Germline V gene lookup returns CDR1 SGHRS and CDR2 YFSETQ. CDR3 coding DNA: TGCGCCAGCAGCCAACGACCTAGCGGCCAAGAGACCCAGTACTTC. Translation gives CASSQRPSGQETQYF.

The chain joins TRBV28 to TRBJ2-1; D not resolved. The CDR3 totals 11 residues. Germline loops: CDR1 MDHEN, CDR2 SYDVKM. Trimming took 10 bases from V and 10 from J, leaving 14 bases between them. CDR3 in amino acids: CATRQREEQFF. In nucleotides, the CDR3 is TGTGCCACTCGTCAGCGAGAAGAGCAGTTCTTC. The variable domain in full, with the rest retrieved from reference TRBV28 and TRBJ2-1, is DVKVTQSSRYLVKRTGEKVFLECVQDMDHENMFWYRQDPGLGLRLIYFSYDVKMKEKGDIPEGYSVSREKKERFSLILESASTNQTSMYLCATRQREEQFFGPGTRLTVL.